Shown below are 12 T cell receptor beta chains from a single sample sequenced in a study of cytomegalovirus exposure and HLA in healthy donors. The PCR ran on 60 Vbeta and 13 Jbeta primers. TCRdb's copy holds only in-frame clones and misses some; the assay was immunoSEQ multiplex PCR. The sample consists of around 200,000 clones, around 80% of them appearing once. Material for sequencing was PBMCs. These receptors were obtained from a woman aged 55-70 years in good health and CMV-seropositive.

The rearrangement joins TRBV4-3 to TRBJ2-1; TRBD2 aligns across 9 bases. CDR1 is LGHNA, CDR2 YSLEER, per germline. The CDR3 is 17 residues long. J gave up 5 bases and V 3 bases, and 11 bases lay outside the gene matches. The CDR3 loop is CASSQGPTSGPNNEQFF. CDR3 DNA sequence: TGCGCCAGCAGCCAGGGCCCGACTAGCGGACCAAACAATGAGCAGTTCTTC.

The rearrangement links TRBV5-6 to TRBJ2-2, with TRBD2 matching over 10 bases. V trimming: 7 bases; J trimming: 5 bases; junction bases outside the gene matches: 14. Germline CDR1 SGHDT, CDR2 YYEEEE. The CDR3 extends over 17 amino acids. The CDR3 sequence: CASGRSGGAFETGELFF. For the CDR3, the DNA is TGTGCCAGCGGTCGAAGCGGGGGGGCTTTCGAGACCGGGGAGCTGTTTTTT. Variable domain in full (rest from reference TRBV5-6 and TRBJ2-2): DAGVTQSPTHLIKTRGQQVTLRCSPKSGHDTVSWYQQALGQGPQFIFQYYEEEERQRGNFPDRFSGHQFPNYSSELNVNALLLGDSALYLCASGRSGGAFETGELFFGEGSRLTVL.

V gene TRBV30 combines with J gene TRBJ1-6; D is uncertain. The length of the CDR3 is 16 residues. Germline V gene lookup returns CDR1 GTSNPN and CDR2 SVGIG (reference sequence). Trimming removed 7 bases at V and 0 bases at J, with 16 bases between. CDR3 sequence reads: CASTRGSSSYNSPLHF. The CDR3 DNA reads TGTGCCTCGACCCGGGGATCGAGCTCCTATAATTCACCCCTCCACTTT.

This clone was found once. The V and J genes are TRBV6-1 and TRBJ1-1; no firm D call. From germline, CDR1 is MNHNS and CDR2 SASEGT. Trimming cost V 7 bases and J 8 bases, with 11 bases left between them. The CDR3 extends over 11 amino acids. CDR3 region: CASTRESEAFF. Here the CDR3 DNA reads TGTGCCAGCACCCGAGAATCAGAAGCTTTCTTT.

This CDR3 reads CASSSQGGNEQFF. CDR3 nucleotide sequence: TGTGCCAGCAGCTCTCAAGGGGGCAATGAGCAGTTCTTC. The J gene is TRBJ2-1, the V gene TRBV9; a weak D match, TRBD1 (6 bases). The CDR3 consists of 13 residues. V was clipped by 4 bases and J by 6 bases, with 11 bases between them. Germline CDR1 is SGDLS and CDR2 is YYNGEE.

The chain employs TRBV5-1 and TRBJ1-5; tentative D call: TRBD1 (5 bases). The V and J ends lost 5 bases and 7 bases respectively, with 13 bases between them. Per germline, CDR1 SGHRS and CDR2 YFSETQ. The CDR3 has 13 amino acids. The CDR3 reads CASRSEGEQPQHF. The CDR3 DNA reads TGCGCCAGCAGGTCCGAAGGGGAACAGCCCCAGCATTTT.

The chain links TRBV21-1 to TRBJ2-5; the D call in the table, TRBD1, was not verified against the DNA. The DNA end favors TRBJ2-7, so the J call may be wrong. TRBV21-1 is termed a pseudogene. CDR3 length: 17 amino acids. The CDR3 nucleotides are TGTGCCAGCAGCAAAGCGGCCGGAAGCGAGGGGGCAGCCGAGCAGTACTTC. Translated, it gives CASSKAAGSEGAAEQYF.

The V gene is TRBV7-3, the J gene TRBJ1-1; 7 bases are a match to TRBD1. With V trimmed by 4 bases and J by 7 bases, 6 bases remained unmatched. Germline values: CDR1 SGHTA, CDR2 FQGTGA. The CDR3 sequence is 13 residues long. The CDR3 DNA follows: TGTGCCAGCAGCTCTAGGGGGCAGGGTGAAGCTTTCTTT. Translating it yields CASSSRGQGEAFF. The full variable domain, its missing parts supplied by reference TRBV7-3 and TRBJ1-1, is GAGVSQTPSNKVTEKGKYVELRCDPISGHTALYWYRQSLGQGPEFLIYFQGTGAADDSGLPNDRFFAVRPEGSVSTLKIQRTERGDSAVYLCASSSRGQGEAFFGQGTRLTVV.

This chain uses TRBV13 with TRBJ2-3, with a tentative D call TRBD2 (6 bases). With 3 bases removed from V and 3 bases from J, the gap between germline ends came to 7 bases. Looked up from germline, CDR1 is PRHDT and CDR2 is FYEKMQ (reference sequence). This CDR3 contains 13 residues. The CDR3 loop reads CASSFRETDTQYF. CDR3 in DNA: TGTGCCAGCAGCTTCCGGGAGACAGATACGCAGTATTTT.

V usage is TRBV5-6 and J usage is TRBJ2-7; 8 positions agree with TRBD2. Per the germline V gene, CDR1 is SGHDT and CDR2 is YYEEEE. V was clipped by 6 bases and J by 4 bases; unmatched bases: 6. The CDR3 has 13 residues. CDR3 coding DNA: TGTGCCAGCATCGAAAGCGGGAGATACGAGCAGTACTTC. Its protein is CASIESGRYEQYF.

V usage is TRBV28 and J usage is TRBJ1-3; D perhaps matches TRBD1 (5 bases). The CDR3 has 16 residues. Germline CDR1 MDHEN, CDR2 SYDVKM. Between the trimmed V and J ends, which lost 1 base and 4 bases, there was a span of 14 bases. The chain's CDR3 is CASSLSRALGGNTIYF. The CDR3 DNA is TGTGCCAGCAGTTTATCCAGGGCTCTGGGGGGAAACACCATATATTTT.

CDR3 in amino acids: CASSLAYGAEAFF. DNA of the CDR3: TGTGCCAGCAGCTTAGCGTACGGGGCTGAAGCTTTCTTT. The rearrangement joins TRBV11-1 to TRBJ1-1; unclear D gene. Germline V gene sequence: CDR1 SGHAT, CDR2 FQDESV (reference sequence). V gave up 0 bases and J gave up 6 bases, with 8 bases separating them. There are 13 residues in the CDR3.